These 5 T cell receptor beta chains came from one sample sequenced in a study of shared clonotypes between healthy human individuals. The data were produced by immunoSEQ multiplex PCR, yet TCRdb's version contains in-frame clones alone and is incomplete. The data show millions of clones, 90% to 95% seen once. Naive CD8 cells comprised CD45RO-negative, CCR7-positively selected cells, excluding terminally differentiated effector memory CD45RA+ cells. Source material: naive CD8+ T cells from PBMCs. Receptors were obtained from a man in his late teens or twenties in good health. Some clones in this sample may be carry-over from other donors' samples.

This clone was seen once. The chain has TRBV27 and TRBJ1-3, with a weak D call TRBD1 (5 bases). The V end was cut by 9 bases, the J end by 0 bases, with 15 bases between. The germline gives CDR1 MNHEY, CDR2 SMNVEV (reference sequence). The CDR3 is made up of 15 amino acids. The CDR3 sequence is CASSLTVGSGNTIYF. Here the CDR3 DNA reads TGTGCCAGTTCCTTGACAGTCGGCTCTGGAAACACCATATATTTT.

The gene calls are TRBV7-9 and TRBJ2-7; 10 bases line up with TRBD2. The germline V gene encodes CDR1 SEHNR and CDR2 FQNEAQ (reference sequence). CDR3 length: 16 residues. Trimming cost V 2 bases and J 3 bases; bases outside gene matches: 7. CDR3 nucleotides: TGTGCCAGCAGCTTACCCACTAGCGGGGACGGCTACGAGCAGTACTTC. Residues: CASSLPTSGDGYEQYF. Together with reference TRBV7-9 and TRBJ2-7, the CDR3 gives the full variable domain: DTGVSQNPRHKITKRGQNVTFRCDPISEHNRLYWYRQTLGQGPEFLTYFQNEAQLEKSRLLSDRFSAERPKGSFSTLEIQRTEQGDSAMYLCASSLPTSGDGYEQYFGPGTRLTVT.

This sequence joins TRBV4-1 and TRBJ1-2; 8 positions agree with TRBD1. The CDR3 is 17 residues long. CDR1 and CDR2 from the germline V gene are MGHRA and YSYEKL. V lost 0 bases to trimming and J lost 4 bases; unmatched junction nucleotides: 10. The DNA for the CDR3 is TGCGCCAGCAGCCAAGATTTGGGGACAGGCAGAGGCTATGGCTACACCTTC. This encodes CASSQDLGTGRGYGYTF.

The CDR3 sequence: CASSLAGTGVAPAGFF. CDR3 bases: TGTGCCAGCAGTTTGGCCGGGACAGGGGTAGCCCCAGCCGGGTTCTTC. The genes are TRBV28 and TRBJ2-1; 10 bases are a match to TRBD1. Germline CDR1 is MDHEN and CDR2 is SYDVKM. Trimming removed 3 bases from V and 15 bases from J; junction bases left unmatched: 17. The CDR3 is 16 residues long.

CDR3 loop: CASSSSSGDFYEQYF. CDR3 DNA: TGTGCCAGCAGCTCAAGTTCGGGGGACTTCTACGAGCAGTACTTC. J is TRBJ2-7 and V is TRBV11-2, with D perhaps matching TRBD2 (6 bases). Germline V gene sequence: CDR1 SGHAT, CDR2 FQNNGV. This CDR3 is built from 15 residues. Trimming removed 4 bases from V and 3 bases from J, with 16 bases in between.